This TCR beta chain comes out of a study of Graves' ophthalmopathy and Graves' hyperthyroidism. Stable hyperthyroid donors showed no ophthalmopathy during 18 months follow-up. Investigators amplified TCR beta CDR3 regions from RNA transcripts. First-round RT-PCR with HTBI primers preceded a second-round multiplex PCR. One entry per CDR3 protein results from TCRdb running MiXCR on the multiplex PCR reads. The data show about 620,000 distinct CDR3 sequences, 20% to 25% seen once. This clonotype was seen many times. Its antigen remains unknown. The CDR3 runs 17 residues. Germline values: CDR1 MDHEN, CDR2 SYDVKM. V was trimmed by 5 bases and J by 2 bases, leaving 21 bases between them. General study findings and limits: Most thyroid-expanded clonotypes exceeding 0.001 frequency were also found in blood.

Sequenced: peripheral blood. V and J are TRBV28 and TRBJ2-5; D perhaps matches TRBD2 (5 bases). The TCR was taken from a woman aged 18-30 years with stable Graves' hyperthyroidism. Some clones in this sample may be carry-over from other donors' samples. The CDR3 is CASSIMMGKRGQETQYF. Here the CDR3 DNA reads TGTGCCAGCAGTATTATGATGGGGAAACGGGGACAAGAGACCCAGTACTTC.